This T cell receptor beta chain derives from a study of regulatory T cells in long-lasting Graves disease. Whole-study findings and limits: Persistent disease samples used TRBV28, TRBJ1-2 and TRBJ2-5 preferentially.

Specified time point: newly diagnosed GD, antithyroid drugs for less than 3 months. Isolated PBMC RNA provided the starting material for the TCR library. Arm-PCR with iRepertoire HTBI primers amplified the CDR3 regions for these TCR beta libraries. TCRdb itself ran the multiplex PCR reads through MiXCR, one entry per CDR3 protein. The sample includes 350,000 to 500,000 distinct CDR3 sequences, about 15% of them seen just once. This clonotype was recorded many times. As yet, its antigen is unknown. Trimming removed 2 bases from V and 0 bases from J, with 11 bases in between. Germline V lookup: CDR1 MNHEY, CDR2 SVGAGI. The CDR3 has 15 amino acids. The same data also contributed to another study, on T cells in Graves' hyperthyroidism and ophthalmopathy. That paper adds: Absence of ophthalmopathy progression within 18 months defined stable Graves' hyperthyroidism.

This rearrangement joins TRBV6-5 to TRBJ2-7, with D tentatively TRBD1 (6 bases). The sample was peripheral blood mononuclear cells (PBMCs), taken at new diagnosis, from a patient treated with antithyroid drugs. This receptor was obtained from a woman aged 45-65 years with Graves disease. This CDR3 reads CASSYGGRSSYEQYF. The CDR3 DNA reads TGTGCCAGCAGTTACGGGGGCAGGAGCTCCTACGAGCAGTACTTC.